The rows below give T cell receptor beta chains drawn from one sample of a study of T cell responses to AZD1222 COVID-19 vaccine. The method was immunoSEQ multiplex PCR; TCRdb's version includes in-frame clones alone and lacks a portion of them. The table has about 110,000 clones, roughly 85% seen once. The source was peripheral blood, collected on day 0 of AZD1222 vaccination. Receptor source: an adult in good health. Each CDR3 is given with its conserved first and last residue. The D gene is left open where the match is weak. Not all rows give a size; the values are once, few, many and, for expanded clones, a class.

v_call: TRBV7-8
d_call: -
clone_size: -
j_call: TRBJ2-5
cdr3_aa: CASSLVPRGEAQETQYF
cdr3_nt: TGTGCCAGCAGCCTCGTCCCCCGGGGAGAAGCTCAAGAGACCCAGTACTTC

v_call: TRBV27
d_call: -
clone_size: -
j_call: TRBJ1-4
cdr3_aa: CASSANRGKLFF
cdr3_nt: TGTGCCAGCAGTGCCAATCGGGGGAAACTGTTTTTT

v_call: TRBV28
d_call: TRBD1
clone_size: -
j_call: TRBJ1-1
cdr3_aa: CASSRRQGGYTEAFF
cdr3_nt: TGTGCCAGCAGCCGAAGACAGGGGGGGTACACTGAAGCTTTCTTT

v_call: TRBV24-1
d_call: -
clone_size: -
j_call: TRBJ1-1
cdr3_aa: CATSPGIGRGNTEAFF
cdr3_nt: TGTGCCACCAGTCCAGGCATAGGGAGAGGGAACACTGAAGCTTTCTTT

v_call: TRBV18
d_call: -
clone_size: -
j_call: TRBJ1-3
cdr3_aa: CASSPPGVGSGNTIYF
cdr3_nt: TGTGCCAGCTCACCACCAGGGGTCGGCTCTGGAAACACCATATATTTT

v_call: TRBV7-2
d_call: -
clone_size: -
j_call: TRBJ1-4
cdr3_aa: CASSLVWGAANEKLFF
cdr3_nt: TGTGCCAGCAGCTTAGTGTGGGGGGCGGCTAATGAAAAACTGTTTTTT

v_call: TRBV3-1/TRBV3-2
d_call: TRBD2
clone_size: few
j_call: TRBJ2-2
cdr3_aa: CASSQPSGKNTGELFF
cdr3_nt: TGTGCCAGCAGCCAACCTAGCGGGAAGAACACCGGGGAGCTGTTTTTT

v_call: TRBV18
d_call: TRBD1
clone_size: few
j_call: TRBJ1-1
cdr3_aa: CASSPLTGFANTEAFF
cdr3_nt: TGTGCCAGCTCCCCGCTGACAGGGTTCGCGAACACTGAAGCTTTCTTT

v_call: TRBV5-6
d_call: TRBD2
clone_size: -
j_call: TRBJ2-5
cdr3_aa: CASSALLAGAGYQETQYF
cdr3_nt: TGTGCCAGCAGCGCACTACTAGCGGGGGCTGGGTACCAAGAGACCCAGTACTTC

v_call: TRBV5-1
d_call: -
clone_size: -
j_call: TRBJ2-7
cdr3_aa: CASSFEGKYEQYF
cdr3_nt: TGCGCCAGCAGCTTCGAAGGGAAATACGAGCAGTACTTC

v_call: TRBV28
d_call: -
clone_size: -
j_call: TRBJ1-4
cdr3_aa: CASSSDEPEKLFF
cdr3_nt: TGTGCCAGCAGCTCTGACGAACCTGAAAAACTGTTTTTT

v_call: TRBV28
d_call: -
clone_size: -
j_call: TRBJ2-1
cdr3_aa: CASSFIGRDGEQFF
cdr3_nt: TGTGCCAGCAGCTTTATCGGCCGAGACGGTGAGCAGTTCTTC

v_call: TRBV28
d_call: -
clone_size: -
j_call: TRBJ2-7
cdr3_aa: CASSLNRPGEQYF
cdr3_nt: TGTGCCAGCAGTTTAAACAGGCCTGGGGAGCAGTACTTC

v_call: TRBV11-2
d_call: -
clone_size: -
j_call: TRBJ1-1
cdr3_aa: CASSLVVSRAEAFF
cdr3_nt: TGTGCCAGCAGCTTAGTAGTTAGCAGAGCTGAAGCTTTCTTT

v_call: TRBV7-9
d_call: TRBD1
clone_size: -
j_call: TRBJ1-4
cdr3_aa: CASSLAAGGKLFF
cdr3_nt: TGTGCCAGCAGCTTAGCAGCAGGGGGAAAACTGTTTTTT

v_call: TRBV9
d_call: -
clone_size: -
j_call: TRBJ2-5
cdr3_aa: CASSVTEKETQYF
cdr3_nt: TGTGCCAGCAGCGTTACGGAGAAAGAGACCCAGTACTTC

v_call: TRBV5-1
d_call: -
clone_size: -
j_call: TRBJ1-2
cdr3_aa: CASSLGSGGAYGYTF
cdr3_nt: TGCGCCAGCAGCTTGGGCAGCGGGGGAGCCTATGGCTACACCTTC

v_call: TRBV2
d_call: -
clone_size: -
j_call: TRBJ2-3
cdr3_aa: CASSVYSPYSTDTQYF
cdr3_nt: TGTGCCAGCAGTGTGTACAGCCCATACTCCACAGATACGCAGTATTTT

v_call: TRBV28
d_call: TRBD1
clone_size: -
j_call: TRBJ1-6
cdr3_aa: CASSLPGQGANSPLHF
cdr3_nt: TGTGCCAGCAGTTTACCAGGACAGGGAGCGAATTCACCCCTCCACTTT

v_call: TRBV6-5
d_call: -
clone_size: -
j_call: TRBJ1-6
cdr3_aa: CASSRLDSPNSPLHF
cdr3_nt: TGTGCCAGCAGCCGACTCGACAGCCCGAATTCACCCCTCCACTTT

v_call: TRBV28
d_call: -
clone_size: -
j_call: TRBJ1-4
cdr3_aa: CASSTKTFAGTTNEKLFF
cdr3_nt: TGTGCCAGCAGTACGAAAACCTTTGCCGGGACAACTAATGAAAAACTGTTTTTT

v_call: TRBV20-1
d_call: TRBD1
clone_size: -
j_call: TRBJ2-7
cdr3_aa: CSASSGDRSYEQYF
cdr3_nt: TGCAGTGCTAGTAGTGGGGACAGGTCCTACGAGCAGTACTTC

v_call: TRBV18
d_call: TRBD2
clone_size: -
j_call: TRBJ2-7
cdr3_aa: CASSSSSGRRNEQYF
cdr3_nt: TGTGCCAGCTCATCTTCTAGCGGGAGGAGAAACGAGCAGTACTTC

v_call: TRBV2
d_call: TRBD2
clone_size: -
j_call: TRBJ2-7
cdr3_aa: CASSEGGGRGNEQYF
cdr3_nt: TGTGCCAGCAGTGAAGGGGGCGGGAGAGGGAACGAGCAGTACTTC

v_call: TRBV28
d_call: -
clone_size: -
j_call: TRBJ1-6
cdr3_aa: CASSSPTDYNSPLHF
cdr3_nt: TGTGCCAGCAGTTCCCCGACCGATTATAATTCACCCCTCCACTTT

v_call: TRBV18
d_call: -
clone_size: -
j_call: TRBJ2-1
cdr3_aa: CASSPQKDYNEQFF
cdr3_nt: TGTGCCAGCTCACCTCAGAAGGACTACAATGAGCAGTTCTTC

v_call: TRBV24-1
d_call: TRBD1
clone_size: once
j_call: TRBJ2-3
cdr3_aa: CATSTGGGTDTQYF
cdr3_nt: TGTGCCACCAGTACAGGGGGAGGCACAGATACGCAGTATTTT

v_call: TRBV7-3
d_call: -
clone_size: -
j_call: TRBJ2-5
cdr3_aa: CASSSRVGQETQYF
cdr3_nt: TGTGCCAGCAGCTCCCGGGTCGGACAAGAGACCCAGTACTTC

v_call: TRBV7-9
d_call: -
clone_size: -
j_call: TRBJ1-1
cdr3_aa: CASSLDYRVTNTEAFF
cdr3_nt: TGTGCCAGCAGCTTAGACTACAGGGTGACGAACACTGAAGCTTTCTTT

v_call: TRBV28
d_call: TRBD1
clone_size: -
j_call: TRBJ1-1
cdr3_aa: CASSRTGTTEAFF
cdr3_nt: TGTGCCAGCAGCCGGACAGGGACCACTGAAGCTTTCTTT

v_call: TRBV5-1
d_call: -
clone_size: -
j_call: TRBJ1-4
cdr3_aa: CASSWGGAGEKLFF
cdr3_nt: TGCGCCAGCAGCTGGGGGGGTGCAGGAGAAAAACTGTTTTTT